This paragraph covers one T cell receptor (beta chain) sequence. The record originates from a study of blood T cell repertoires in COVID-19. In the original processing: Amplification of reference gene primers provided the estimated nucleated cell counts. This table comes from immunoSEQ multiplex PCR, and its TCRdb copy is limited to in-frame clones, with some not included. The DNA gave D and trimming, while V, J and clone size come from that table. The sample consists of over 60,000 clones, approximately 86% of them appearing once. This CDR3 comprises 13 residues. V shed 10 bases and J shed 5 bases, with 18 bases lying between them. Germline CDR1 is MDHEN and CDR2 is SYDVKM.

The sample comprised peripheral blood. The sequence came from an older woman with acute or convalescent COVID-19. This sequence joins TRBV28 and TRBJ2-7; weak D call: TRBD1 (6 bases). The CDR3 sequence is CATQTGSVDEQYF. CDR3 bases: TGTGCCACCCAGACAGGAAGCGTGGACGAGCAGTACTTC.